This TCR beta chain is from a study of cytomegalovirus exposure and HLA in healthy donors. In its sample, this clone was seen a few times. What it binds is not known. Primers: 60 Vbeta forward and 13 Jbeta reverse. Assay used: immunoSEQ multiplex PCR; TCRdb lists only in-frame clones, some missing. This table has about 120,000 clones, roughly 60% appearing once. Study-level findings and limits: Cytomegalovirus-associated status was assigned to approximately 160 TCR beta chains. An assumption of roughly uniform sequencing depth across donors underlay the presence/absence analyses.

The CDR3 is made up of 13 amino acids. Per germline, CDR1 SGHRS and CDR2 YFSETQ. Deletions cut 2 bases from V and 4 bases from J, with 9 bases between. This receptor was obtained from a man in his forties or fifties in good health and CMV-seropositive. The sample was PBMCs. This chain joins TRBV5-1 and TRBJ1-1; D is uncertain. The CDR3 is CASSLGRVTEAFF. The CDR3 nucleotides read TGCGCCAGCAGCTTAGGGAGGGTCACTGAAGCTTTCTTT.